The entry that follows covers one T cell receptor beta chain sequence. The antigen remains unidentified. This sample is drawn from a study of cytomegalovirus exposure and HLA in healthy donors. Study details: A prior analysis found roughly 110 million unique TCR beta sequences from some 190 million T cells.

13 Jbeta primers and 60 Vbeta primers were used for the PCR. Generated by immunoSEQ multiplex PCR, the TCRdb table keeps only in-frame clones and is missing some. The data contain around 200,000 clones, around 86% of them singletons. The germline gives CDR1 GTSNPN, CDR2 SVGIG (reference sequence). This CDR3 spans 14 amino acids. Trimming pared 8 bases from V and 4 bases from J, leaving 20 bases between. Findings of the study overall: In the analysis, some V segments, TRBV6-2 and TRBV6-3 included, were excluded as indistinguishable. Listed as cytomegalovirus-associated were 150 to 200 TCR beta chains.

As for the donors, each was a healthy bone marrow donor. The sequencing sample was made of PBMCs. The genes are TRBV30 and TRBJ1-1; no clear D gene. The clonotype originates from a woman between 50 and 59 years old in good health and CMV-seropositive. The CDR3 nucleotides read TGTGCCCGGCTCGGCCTTGAATCAGGCACTGAAGCTTTCTTT. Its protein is CARLGLESGTEAFF.